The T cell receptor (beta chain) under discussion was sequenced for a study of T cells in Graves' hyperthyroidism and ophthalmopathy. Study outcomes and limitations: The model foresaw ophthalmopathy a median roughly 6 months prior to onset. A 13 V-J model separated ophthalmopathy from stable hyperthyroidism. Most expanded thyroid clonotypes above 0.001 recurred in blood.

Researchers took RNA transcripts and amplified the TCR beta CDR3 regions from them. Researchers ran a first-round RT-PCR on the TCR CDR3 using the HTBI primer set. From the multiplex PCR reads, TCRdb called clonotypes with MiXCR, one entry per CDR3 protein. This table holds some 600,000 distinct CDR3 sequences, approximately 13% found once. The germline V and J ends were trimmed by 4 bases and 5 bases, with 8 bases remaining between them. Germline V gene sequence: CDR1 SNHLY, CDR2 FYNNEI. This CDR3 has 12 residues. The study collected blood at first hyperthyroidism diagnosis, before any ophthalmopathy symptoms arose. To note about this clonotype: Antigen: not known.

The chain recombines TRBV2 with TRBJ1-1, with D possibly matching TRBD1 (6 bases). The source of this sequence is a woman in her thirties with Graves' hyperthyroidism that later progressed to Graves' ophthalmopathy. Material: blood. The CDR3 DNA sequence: TGTGCCAGCAGTGCCAGGGGAACTGAAGCTTTCTTT. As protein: CASSARGTEAFF.